This T cell receptor (beta chain) derives from a study of beta chain features in type 1 diabetes. It was one heparinised blood draw, averaging around 120 mL, that each donor gave. Via the markers CD45RO/CCR7/CD25/CD127/CD95/CD27, stem cell-like memory, regulatory, central memory and naive CD4+ cells were sorted. As concerns this clone: What it binds is not known.

Regarding the study as a whole: Type 1 diabetes patients showed fewer insertions and more deletions at VDJ junctions. Significant though moderate, a shortening of TCRB CDR3s appeared in all four CD4+ subsets of Type 1 diabetes patients.

Expressed TCRB transcripts were sequenced after all isolated RNA was converted to cDNA. Libraries were prepared by immunoSEQ multiplex PCR; TCRdb keeps only in-frame clonotypes and omits some of them. The sample carries about 340,000 clones, roughly 14% recorded once. What was sequenced was naive CD4+ T cells from blood. The TCR comes from a woman younger than 30 with type 1 diabetes.

CDR3 nucleotide sequence: TGTGCCAGCAGCCGGGACAGGGTGGATGGCTACACCTTC. Translated: CASSRDRVDGYTF. This chain links TRBV7-9 with TRBJ1-2, with 9 nucleotides matching TRBD1. The CDR3 is 13 residues long. V gave up 5 bases and J gave up 6 bases; unmatched junction bases: 4. Looked up from germline, CDR1 is SEHNR and CDR2 is FQNEAQ (reference sequence).